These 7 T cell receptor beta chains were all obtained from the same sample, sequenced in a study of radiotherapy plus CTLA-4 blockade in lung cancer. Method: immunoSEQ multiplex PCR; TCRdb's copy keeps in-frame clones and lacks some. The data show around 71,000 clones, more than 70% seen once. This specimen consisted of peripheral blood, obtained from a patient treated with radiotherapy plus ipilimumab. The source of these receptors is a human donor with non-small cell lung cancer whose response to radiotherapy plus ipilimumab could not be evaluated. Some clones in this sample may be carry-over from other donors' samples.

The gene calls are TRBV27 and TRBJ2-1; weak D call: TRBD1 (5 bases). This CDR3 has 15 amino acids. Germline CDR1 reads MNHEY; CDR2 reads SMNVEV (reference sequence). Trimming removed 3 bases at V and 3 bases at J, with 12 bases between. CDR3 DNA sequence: TGTGCCAGCAGTTTCACAGGCACCCTCTACAATGAGCAGTTCTTC. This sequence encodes CASSFTGTLYNEQFF.

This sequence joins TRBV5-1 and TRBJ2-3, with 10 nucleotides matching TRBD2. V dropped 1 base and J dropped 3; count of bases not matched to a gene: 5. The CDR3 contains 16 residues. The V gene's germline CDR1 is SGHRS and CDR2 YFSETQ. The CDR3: CASSLSSGGATDTQYF. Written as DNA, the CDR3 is TGCGCCAGCAGCTTGTCAAGCGGGGGGGCGACAGATACGCAGTATTTT.

CDR3 DNA: TGTGCCAGCAGCAGACCGGGACTCGACTTGGAGCAGTACTTC. Residues: CASSRPGLDLEQYF. The genes are TRBV7-9 and TRBJ2-7; tentative D call: TRBD2 (6 bases). Trimming pared 5 bases from V and 7 bases from J, leaving 18 bases between. Germline V lookup: CDR1 SEHNR, CDR2 FQNEAQ (reference sequence). The length of the CDR3 is 14 residues.

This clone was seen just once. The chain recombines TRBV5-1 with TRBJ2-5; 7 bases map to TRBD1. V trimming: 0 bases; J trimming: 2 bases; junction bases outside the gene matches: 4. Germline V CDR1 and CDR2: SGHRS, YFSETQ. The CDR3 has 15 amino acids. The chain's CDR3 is CASSLERTGQETQYF. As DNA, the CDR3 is TGCGCCAGCAGCTTGGAGCGGACAGGACAAGAGACCCAGTACTTC.

CDR3 protein: CASSPGGQGATETQYF. The CDR3 DNA sequence: TGTGCCAGCAGCCCCGGGGGACAGGGGGCGACGGAGACCCAGTACTTC. The chain links TRBV7-9 to TRBJ2-5, with TRBD1 identical over 12 bases. The CDR3 consists of 16 residues. Trimming at V came to 5 bases and at J to 5 bases, leaving 9 bases not matched to a gene. Germline values: CDR1 SEHNR, CDR2 FQNEAQ (reference sequence).

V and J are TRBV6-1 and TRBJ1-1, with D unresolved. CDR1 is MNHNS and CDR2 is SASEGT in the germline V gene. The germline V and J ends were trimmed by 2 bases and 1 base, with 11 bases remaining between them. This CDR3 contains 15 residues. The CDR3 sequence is CASSERDTRNTEAFF. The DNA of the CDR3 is TGTGCCAGCAGTGAACGAGACACCCGGAACACTGAAGCTTTCTTT.

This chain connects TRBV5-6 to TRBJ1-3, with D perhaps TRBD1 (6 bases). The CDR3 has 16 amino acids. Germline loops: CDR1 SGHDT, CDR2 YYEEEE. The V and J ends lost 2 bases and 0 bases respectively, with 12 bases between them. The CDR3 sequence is CASSLLDSSSGNTIYF. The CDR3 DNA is TGTGCCAGCAGCTTACTGGACAGTAGCTCTGGAAACACCATATATTTT.